Below, 21 T cell receptor beta chains from the same sample are listed, as sequenced in a study of blood T cell repertoires in COVID-19. Only in-frame clones appear in the TCRdb table, and some are missing; sequencing was by immunoSEQ multiplex PCR. The data show some 130,000 clones, 65% to 90% seen once. The sample was PBMCs or T cells enriched from blood (not recorded which). The receptor source for this set is a woman between 45 and 60 years old who had recovered from COVID-19.

This chain joins TRBV30 and TRBJ1-2; 8 bases are shared with TRBD1. With 1 base clipped from V and 1 base from J, the junction kept 11 bases outside the gene matches. Germline V gene lookup returns CDR1 GTSNPN and CDR2 SVGIG (reference sequence). This CDR3 has 17 residues. CDR3 loop: CAWSAPTGVMFNYGYTF. The CDR3 DNA reads as TGTGCCTGGAGTGCACCGACAGGGGTGATGTTTAACTATGGCTACACCTTC.

The V call is TRBV30, the J call TRBJ1-4, with 10 positions matching TRBD1. CDR3 length: 19 amino acids. Germline V CDR1 and CDR2: GTSNPN, SVGIG (reference sequence). After removal of 1 base from V and 4 bases from J, the junction contained 15 bases not matched to a gene. The CDR3 region is CAWSGSGTGVLLGNEKLFF. The CDR3 DNA sequence: TGTGCCTGGAGTGGGAGTGGGACAGGGGTACTTCTGGGTAATGAAAAACTGTTTTTT.

In the case of this clone: The junction and the germline gene differ at one end; a read error may be behind it. The rearrangement joins TRBV7-8 to TRBJ1-6; the match to TRBD1 covers 11 bases. The CDR3 contains 17 residues. Germline lookup yields CDR1 SGHVS and CDR2 FQNEAQ. CDR3 nucleotide sequence: TGTGCCAGCAGCCTAGCCTCCGGGACAGGGGGGAATTCACCCCTCCACTTT. This sequence encodes CASSLASGTGGNSPLHF.

The chain has TRBV27 and TRBJ2-7; tentatively, D is TRBD1 (6 bases). CDR3 size: 15 residues. Germline values: CDR1 MNHEY, CDR2 SMNVEV (reference sequence). V gave up 0 bases and J gave up 3 bases, with 12 bases separating them. The CDR3 region has the DNA TGTGCCAGCAGTTTATCGTATCCAGGGGTCTACGAGCAGTACTTC. It is translated as CASSLSYPGVYEQYF.

The chain combines TRBV7-9 with TRBJ1-3; D may be TRBD1 (5 bases). Per germline, CDR1 SEHNR and CDR2 FQNEAQ (reference sequence). The CDR3 spans 17 residues. Trimming cost V 3 bases and J 0 bases, with 15 bases left between them. CDR3 sequence (DNA): TGTGCCAGCAGCTTCTGGGACTACCAAAACTCTGGAAACACCATATATTTT. It encodes CASSFWDYQNSGNTIYF.

The V call is TRBV5-1, the J call TRBJ1-2; perhaps TRBD1 as D (6 bases). V lost 4 bases and J 8 bases, leaving 12 bases between the germline ends. The CDR3 spans 12 residues. Germline CDR1 SGHRS, CDR2 YFSETQ. In DNA form, the CDR3 reads TGCGCCAGCAGCCCCGCGACAGGCGGCTACACCTTC. Translated: CASSPATGGYTF.

The CDR3 protein is CASIGRGPQETQYF. CDR3 DNA sequence: TGTGCCAGCATTGGCAGGGGTCCCCAAGAGACCCAGTACTTC. The genes are TRBV11-3 and TRBJ2-5; D perhaps matches TRBD1 (6 bases). Trimming took off 7 bases at V and 1 base at J, with 13 bases between the two ends. This CDR3 region has 14 residues. CDR1 is SGHNT and CDR2 is YENEEA in the germline V gene.

Here the CDR3 reads CSVRGPPYEQYF. In DNA, the CDR3 is TGCAGCGTCAGGGGGCCCCCCTACGAGCAGTACTTC. V is TRBV29-1 and J is TRBJ2-7; 8 nucleotides line up with TRBD1. The CDR3 is 12 amino acids. CDR1 is SQVTM and CDR2 is ANQGSEA in the germline V gene. V dropped 6 bases and J dropped 2; count of bases not matched to a gene: 3.

This clone has only one observation. The chain employs TRBV5-8 and TRBJ1-2; tentative D call: TRBD1 (6 bases). The CDR3 contains 12 residues. The germline gives CDR1 SGHTS, CDR2 YDEGEE. Trimming pared 4 bases from V and 8 bases from J, leaving 12 bases between. DNA of the CDR3: TGTGCCAGCAGCAGAGACAGGTTAGGCTACACCTTC. Translation: CASSRDRLGYTF. Filled out from reference TRBV5-8 and TRBJ1-2, the complete variable domain reads EAGVTQSPTHLIKTRGQQATLRCSPISGHTSVYWYQQALGLGLQFLLWYDEGEERNRGNFPPRFSGRQFPNYSSELNVNALELEDSALYLCASSRDRLGYTFGSGTRLTVV.

DNA for the CDR3: TGTGCCAGCAGCTTACAGGGAACTAGCACAGATACGCAGTATTTT. Amino acids: CASSLQGTSTDTQYF. The rearrangement uses TRBV7-2 and TRBJ2-3; a possible D gene is TRBD1 (5 bases). Trimming removed 2 bases from V and 0 bases from J, with 9 bases in between. The length of the CDR3 is 15 residues. Germline values: CDR1 SGHTA, CDR2 FQGNSA.

This clone has just one count. The rearrangement joins TRBV9 to TRBJ2-7; 8 positions agree with TRBD1. Looked up from germline, CDR1 is SGDLS and CDR2 is YYNGEE. The junction had 12 bases not matched to a gene; V was cut back by 4 bases and J by 6 bases. The CDR3 totals 15 residues. This chain's CDR3 is CASSPHRGVLSEQYF. The DNA for the CDR3 is TGTGCCAGCAGCCCTCACAGGGGGGTTCTTTCCGAGCAGTACTTC.

The V gene is TRBV15, the J gene TRBJ2-3, with TRBD2 matching 14 bases. The CDR3 is 17 residues long. Germline CDR1 is LNHNV and CDR2 is YYDKDF (reference sequence). The J segment lost 6 bases and the V segment lost 2 bases, leaving 7 bases of the junction unmatched. CDR3 sequence (DNA): TGTGCCACCAGCAGACTGAAGGGGACTAGCGGGGGCGATACGCAGTATTTT. Translation: CATSRLKGTSGGDTQYF.

This chain links TRBV5-6 with TRBJ2-7; D not certain. Germline-derived CDR1 and CDR2 are SGHDT and YYEEEE. Trimming took 5 bases from V and 3 from J, leaving 6 bases between them. This CDR3 spans 11 amino acids. CDR3 DNA sequence: TGTGCCAGCAGTCTTTTCTACGAGCAGTACTTC. It encodes CASSLFYEQYF.

CDR3 DNA: TGTGCCAGTAGTATCATAACAGGGTCAGGGGCTCTGGGCACTGAAGCTTTCTTT. This codes for CASSIITGSGALGTEAFF. The chain carries TRBV19 and TRBJ1-1; D is possibly TRBD1 (6 bases). The CDR3 runs to 18 residues. V lost 3 bases, J lost 4 bases, and 24 bases lay in between. Germline CDR1 and CDR2: LNHDA and SQIVND (reference sequence).

The gene calls are TRBV9 and TRBJ2-1; no clear D gene. CDR1 and CDR2 (germline): SGDLS, YYNGEE. V lost 2 bases to trimming and J lost 4 bases, with 7 bases between them. CDR3 length: 13 amino acids. The CDR3 loop is CASSVGQYNEQFF. DNA for the CDR3: TGTGCCAGCAGCGTTGGGCAATACAATGAGCAGTTCTTC.

This chain's CDR3 is CASTLTGMRQPQHF. The CDR3, as DNA: TGTGCCAGTACCTTGACAGGGATGAGGCAGCCCCAGCATTTT. The chain links TRBV19 to TRBJ1-5; 7 nucleotides match TRBD1. The CDR3 runs 14 residues. CDR1 and CDR2 (germline): LNHDA, SQIVND (reference sequence). V trimming: 7 bases; J trimming: 7 bases; junction bases outside the gene matches: 10.

The chain recombines TRBV7-8 with TRBJ1-5; 9 positions match TRBD1. V shed 5 bases, J shed 2 bases, and the junction held 7 bases outside the gene matches. In germline, CDR1 is SGHVS, CDR2 FQNEAQ. The CDR3 consists of 16 residues. Here the CDR3 reads CASSLRTGGGNQPQHF. CDR3 nucleotide sequence: TGTGCCAGCAGCCTAAGAACAGGGGGCGGCAATCAGCCCCAGCATTTT.

The rearrangement links TRBV7-9 to TRBJ1-2; TRBD1 matches at 7 bases. The CDR3 is 14 residues long. Germline CDR1 is SEHNR and CDR2 is FQNEAQ (reference sequence). Trimming removed 1 base from V and 8 bases from J; junction bases left unmatched: 7. This CDR3 reads CASSLDGTVFGYTF. CDR3 nucleotide sequence: TGTGCCAGCAGCTTAGATGGGACAGTGTTCGGCTACACCTTC.

J is TRBJ2-5 and V is TRBV10-2, with D perhaps TRBD1 (7 bases). This CDR3 is built from 13 residues. V was cut by 3 bases and J by 9 bases, with 14 bases left in between. CDR1 is WSHSY, CDR2 SAAADI, per germline. Written as DNA, the CDR3 is TGCGCCAGCAGTGATGTGAGCAGGGGGGCCCAGTACTTC. Its protein product is CASSDVSRGAQYF.

The chain employs TRBV19 and TRBJ2-5; 7 nucleotides line up with TRBD2. V was clipped by 6 bases and J by 0 bases; unmatched bases: 7. The CDR3 sequence is 15 residues long. CDR1 LNHDA and CDR2 SQIVND come from the germline V gene (reference sequence). This CDR3 reads CASSPGLQYQETQYF. The CDR3 DNA follows: TGTGCCAGTAGCCCGGGACTACAGTACCAAGAGACCCAGTACTTC. The whole variable domain, remainder taken from reference TRBV19 and TRBJ2-5, is DGGITQSPKYLFRKEGQNVTLSCEQNLNHDAMYWYRQDPGQGLRLIYYSQIVNDFQKGDIAEGYSVSREKKESFPLTVTSAQKNPTAFYLCASSPGLQYQETQYFGPGTRLLVL.

This clone was observed once. The chain carries TRBV7-3 and TRBJ2-2; 11 positions match TRBD1. This CDR3 is 19 amino acids long. V trimming: 4 bases; J trimming: 3 bases; junction bases outside the gene matches: 13. Germline V gene data show CDR1 as SGHTA and CDR2 as FQGTGA. The DNA for the CDR3 is TGTGCCAGCAGCTCCCAAGCCGGACAGGGGGCGTTCGACACCGGGGAGCTGTTTTTT. This translates into CASSSQAGQGAFDTGELFF.